The 11 T cell receptor beta chains below come from one sample, sequenced in a study of blood T cells in healthy people across ages (dated by TCRdb to 2015 to 2017). To prepare the library, 5' RACE was applied. Sequenced using an Illumina HiSeq 2500. A second PCR of roughly 7 to 11 cycles was performed with a sample-barcoded 5' primer and a J-beta primer mix. TCRdb took the public reads, trimmed them with fastp at Q25, ran MiXCR for clone calling and kept in-frame beta chains. Each CDR3 protein gets just one entry, which takes the most common genes and DNA from the rows behind it. Counted in this sample were around 870,000 distinct CDR3 sequences; under 35% of them appeared once. The top ten clones comprise approximately 15% of the sample. Sequenced sample: blood. These receptors all come from an elderly woman in good health.

V is TRBV7-2 and J is TRBJ2-7; tentatively, D is TRBD2 (7 bases). With the DNA end fitting TRBJ2-5 better, the J assignment may be wrong. Germline CDR1 reads SGHTA; CDR2 reads FQGNSA. The CDR3 is 15 residues long. The CDR3, as DNA: TGTGCCAGCAGCACCCAGTCCAGGGGAGGGGGGACCCAGTACTTC. It is translated as CASSTQSRGGGTQYF.

This clonotype was counted at least ten times. The rearrangement joins TRBV5-1 to TRBJ2-1; weak D call: TRBD2 (5 bases). V was shortened by 0 bases and J by 7 bases, with 11 bases between the two germline ends. Germline V CDR1 and CDR2: SGHRS, YFSETQ. The length of the CDR3 is 14 residues. CDR3: CASSLGGSGNEQFF. CDR3 DNA sequence: TGCGCCAGCAGCTTGGGGGGATCGGGAAATGAGCAGTTCTTC.

The sample holds a few counts of this clonotype. CDR3 residues: CASSLYLGTGANVLTF. The DNA for the CDR3 is TGCGCCAGCAGCTTGTACTTGGGGACTGGGGCCAACGTCCTGACTTTC. The chain employs TRBV5-1 and TRBJ2-6, with unresolved D. CDR3 length: 16 amino acids. In germline, CDR1 is SGHRS, CDR2 YFSETQ. Trimming shortened V by 1 base and J by 2 bases, and 10 bases separated the two germline ends. Drawing the rest from reference TRBV5-1 and TRBJ2-6, the complete variable domain is KAGVTQTPRYLIKTRGQQVTLSCSPISGHRSVSWYQQTPGQGLQFLFEYFSETQRNKGNFPGRFSGRQFSNSRSEMNVSTLELGDSALYLCASSLYLGTGANVLTFGAGSRLTVL.

The V gene is TRBV27, the J gene TRBJ1-6, with D hard to call. Trimming took off 3 bases at V and 10 bases at J, with 13 bases between the two ends. The CDR3 runs to 14 residues. In germline, CDR1 is MNHEY, CDR2 SMNVEV (reference sequence). The CDR3 sequence: CASSLKGIGSPLHF. The CDR3 DNA follows: TGTGCCAGCAGTTTGAAGGGAATAGGGTCACCCCTCCACTTT.

Concerning this clonotype: This may be a read error, as it is one base from a much larger clone. The rearrangement joins TRBV20-1 to TRBJ2-5; 12 bases line up with TRBD2. The CDR3 is 15 amino acids. In germline, CDR1 is DFQATT, CDR2 SNEGSKA (reference sequence). Trimming at V came to 3 bases and at J to 11 bases, leaving 13 bases not matched to a gene. The CDR3 loop is CSASTGLAGKDEQYF. DNA of the CDR3: TGCAGTGCTAGTACCGGACTAGCGGGGAAGGATGAGCAGTACTTC.

This clonotype came up many times. The rearrangement links TRBV28 to TRBJ2-7; TRBD2 matches 9 bases. The CDR3 sequence is 16 residues long. Germline lookup yields CDR1 MDHEN and CDR2 SYDVKM. The V segment lost 5 bases and the J segment 5 bases; nucleotides outside the gene matches: 13. In DNA, the CDR3 is TGTGCCAGCAGTCCAACGAAGTGGCGGGGGGGCCACGAGCAGTACTTC. This gives the protein CASSPTKWRGGHEQYF.

V and J are TRBV29-1 and TRBJ2-5; 11 bases match TRBD1. Germline CDR1 reads SQVTM; CDR2 reads ANQGSEA. J was trimmed by 3 bases and V by 3 bases; bases with no gene match: 6. The CDR3 runs to 15 residues. The CDR3, as DNA: TGCAGCGTTGACGGACCGGGACAGGGGGAAGAGACCCAGTACTTC. Protein sequence: CSVDGPGQGEETQYF.

The V gene is TRBV7-2, the J gene TRBJ2-7; TRBD2 agrees at 8 bases. Germline V gene sequence: CDR1 SGHTA, CDR2 FQGNSA. V shed 2 bases, J shed 4 bases, and the junction held 4 bases outside the gene matches. The CDR3 is 14 residues long. CDR3 residues: CASSLQREIYEQYF. The CDR3 DNA is TGTGCCAGCAGCTTACAGCGGGAGATTTACGAGCAGTACTTC.

This clonotype was found many times. V is TRBV14 and J is TRBJ2-1; 9 bases map to TRBD2. The CDR3 is 16 amino acids. Per the germline V gene, CDR1 is SGHDN and CDR2 is FVKESK. The ends lost 3 bases at V and 0 bases at J; junction bases unmatched: 3. As DNA, the CDR3 is TGTGCCAGCAGCCAGAGCGGGGGGATCTCCTACAATGAGCAGTTCTTC. This gives the protein CASSQSGGISYNEQFF.

The genes are TRBV7-9 and TRBJ1-1; possible D gene TRBD1, 6 bases. Germline CDR1 SEHNR, CDR2 FQNEAQ (reference sequence). This CDR3 has 15 amino acids. V gave up 5 bases and J gave up 0 bases, with 13 bases separating them. The DNA for the CDR3 is TGTGCCAGCAGCCCTCACAGGGAGGTGAACACTGAAGCTTTCTTT. Translating gives CASSPHREVNTEAFF.

The chain links TRBV5-8 to TRBJ2-3, with no clear D. CDR3 size: 13 residues. The V gene lost 5 bases and the J gene lost 2 bases, with 9 bases spanning the gap. Germline CDR1 SGHTS, CDR2 YDEGEE. The CDR3 DNA reads as TGTGCCAGCAGGCCTTCTTACACAGATACGCAGTATTTT. Translated, it gives CASRPSYTDTQYF.